This TCR beta chain was sequenced during a study of shared clonotypes between healthy human individuals. Genomic DNA of every subset was divided equally among multiple immunoSEQ plates. Using immunoSEQ multiplex PCR, the repertoire was profiled, and TCRdb retains in-frame clones only, with some absent. The sample consists of 2 million to 2.5 million clones, around 93% of them appearing once. The length of the CDR3 is 13 residues. Trimming shortened V by 8 bases and J by 2 bases, and 10 bases separated the two germline ends. Germline values: CDR1 WSHSY, CDR2 SAAADI. Each donor was a Caucasian adult residing in Nashville, Tennessee. CD4+ cell separation produced CD45RA+ naive and CD45RA-negative memory subsets.

The source is a young man in good health. Some clones in this sample may be carry-over from other donors' samples. The genes are TRBV10-2 and TRBJ2-1, with D possibly TRBD2 on 6 matching bases. The sample was naive CD4+ T cells from PBMCs. Subset noted: CD45RA+ positively selected. CDR3 region: CASRPGAYNEQFF. As DNA, the CDR3 is TGCGCCAGCCGACCGGGGGCCTACAATGAGCAGTTCTTC.